This is a list of T cell receptor beta chains from one sample in a study of CD8 T cells in Susac syndrome. A single record per CDR3 protein comes from TCRdb applying MiXCR to the immunoSEQ multiplex PCR reads. This table has about 180,000 distinct CDR3 sequences, under 95% appearing once. Sequenced sample: CD4+ T cells from PBMCs. The receptors derive from a human donor with Susac syndrome. CDR3s include the opening cysteine and the closing phenylalanine or tryptophan. Each record gives: CDR3 protein, clone size, V gene, D gene. The D gene is left open where the match is weak. Not every row has a clone size; where given, it reads once, few, many or a size class.

CDR3 protein: CASTRDRGIDTQYF
clone size: .
V gene: TRBV2
D gene: TRBD1

CDR3 protein: CASSYRLRGTEAFF
clone size: .
V gene: TRBV6-2/TRBV6-3
D gene: .

CDR3 protein: CASSLSTDTQYF
clone size: few
V gene: TRBV18
D gene: .

CDR3 protein: CASNIGGANEQFF
clone size: .
V gene: TRBV3-1
D gene: TRBD2

CDR3 protein: CASSVVSGSEQFF
clone size: .
V gene: TRBV9
D gene: .

CDR3 protein: CSGEEGGEETQYF
clone size: .
V gene: TRBV29-1
D gene: TRBD1

CDR3 protein: CASTTQGANSPLHF
clone size: .
V gene: TRBV19
D gene: TRBD1

CDR3 protein: CASSPRFRASYNEQFF
clone size: .
V gene: TRBV19
D gene: .

CDR3 protein: CASSSQGSPLHF
clone size: few
V gene: TRBV28
D gene: .

CDR3 protein: CASSQDTGYPDTQYF
clone size: .
V gene: TRBV4-2
D gene: .

CDR3 protein: CASSSRQGEFF
clone size: .
V gene: TRBV5-4
D gene: TRBD1

CDR3 protein: CASSQDDSQRKYF
clone size: .
V gene: TRBV14
D gene: .

CDR3 protein: CASSPSAIPYEQYF
clone size: .
V gene: TRBV7-2
D gene: .

CDR3 protein: CASSSRGGGTDTQYF
clone size: few
V gene: TRBV12-3/TRBV12-4
D gene: TRBD2

CDR3 protein: CATSDSLGQYF
clone size: .
V gene: TRBV24-1
D gene: .

CDR3 protein: CASSSGLAPDTQYF
clone size: few
V gene: TRBV11-2
D gene: TRBD2

CDR3 protein: CASSPEVGEATEAFF
clone size: .
V gene: TRBV4-1
D gene: .

CDR3 protein: CAWRIDPRQDYGYTF
clone size: .
V gene: TRBV30
D gene: .

CDR3 protein: CSAGFTDTQYF
clone size: .
V gene: TRBV20-1
D gene: .

CDR3 protein: CASSYVGANTGELFF
clone size: .
V gene: TRBV6-2/TRBV6-3
D gene: .

CDR3 protein: CSARKAGISYNEQFF
clone size: once
V gene: TRBV20-1
D gene: TRBD2

CDR3 protein: CASSLDQRGGYTF
clone size: .
V gene: TRBV7-2
D gene: .

CDR3 protein: CASSWDRGYEQYF
clone size: .
V gene: TRBV5-6
D gene: TRBD1

CDR3 protein: CASSLDTGRVEQYF
clone size: .
V gene: TRBV5-1
D gene: .

CDR3 protein: CASRPRTFMNTEAFF
clone size: once
V gene: TRBV6-5
D gene: .

CDR3 protein: CASSFLYRDGPYNEQFF
clone size: .
V gene: TRBV5-1
D gene: .

CDR3 protein: CSARPGRDTDTQYF
clone size: .
V gene: TRBV20-1
D gene: .

CDR3 protein: CASNLVSGAGANVLTF
clone size: once
V gene: TRBV2
D gene: .

CDR3 protein: CASSSAGTAYGYTF
clone size: .
V gene: TRBV6-5
D gene: TRBD1

CDR3 protein: CASSPSLISTDTQYF
clone size: .
V gene: TRBV7-9
D gene: .

CDR3 protein: CAWAGPPPVQYF
clone size: .
V gene: TRBV30
D gene: .

CDR3 protein: CASSLGLPYNEQFF
clone size: .
V gene: TRBV5-1
D gene: .

CDR3 protein: CASSLVPGKNTEAFF
clone size: .
V gene: TRBV5-1
D gene: .

CDR3 protein: CASKGRFAGANVLTF
clone size: .
V gene: TRBV6-5
D gene: .

CDR3 protein: CASLVTREAGYTF
clone size: .
V gene: TRBV2
D gene: .

CDR3 protein: CASSYRGPGGLREQYF
clone size: .
V gene: TRBV7-8
D gene: TRBD1

CDR3 protein: CASSPGGARDTQYF
clone size: .
V gene: TRBV5-1
D gene: TRBD2

CDR3 protein: CASSISPGTSGGKTQYF
clone size: .
V gene: TRBV11-2
D gene: TRBD2

CDR3 protein: CASSSGQGKETQYF
clone size: .
V gene: TRBV5-1
D gene: TRBD1

CDR3 protein: CSAEGGGVRYNEQFF
clone size: once
V gene: TRBV29-1
D gene: TRBD2

CDR3 protein: CASSQVAATNEKLFF
clone size: .
V gene: TRBV4-2
D gene: .

CDR3 protein: CASSSTGSALSPLHF
clone size: .
V gene: TRBV5-1
D gene: .

CDR3 protein: CASSSQGQGNTEAFF
clone size: .
V gene: TRBV3-1
D gene: TRBD1

CDR3 protein: CASSTTGWNTEAFF
clone size: once
V gene: TRBV13
D gene: .

CDR3 protein: CSAVWLGGETQYF
clone size: .
V gene: TRBV20-1
D gene: TRBD2

CDR3 protein: CSALRGTGGQETQYF
clone size: once
V gene: TRBV20-1
D gene: TRBD1

CDR3 protein: CASSVGGQTDTQYF
clone size: .
V gene: TRBV9
D gene: .

CDR3 protein: CASSAGWDSPLHF
clone size: .
V gene: TRBV9
D gene: .

CDR3 protein: CSVAGVNQPQHF
clone size: .
V gene: TRBV29-1
D gene: .

CDR3 protein: CSAIKLYGYTF
clone size: once
V gene: TRBV20-1
D gene: .

CDR3 protein: CASSWTPSYEQYF
clone size: .
V gene: TRBV5-6
D gene: .

CDR3 protein: CASSPQVGTEAFF
clone size: .
V gene: TRBV12-3/TRBV12-4
D gene: .

CDR3 protein: CAISVGASGGQHQETQYF
clone size: .
V gene: TRBV10-3
D gene: TRBD2

CDR3 protein: CASSLGSGKSGELFF
clone size: .
V gene: TRBV7-9
D gene: .

CDR3 protein: CSARAPGSLIELFF
clone size: .
V gene: TRBV20-1
D gene: .

CDR3 protein: CASSPRAESYEQYF
clone size: .
V gene: TRBV9
D gene: .

CDR3 protein: CSASSRGLTDTQYF
clone size: once
V gene: TRBV20-1
D gene: TRBD1